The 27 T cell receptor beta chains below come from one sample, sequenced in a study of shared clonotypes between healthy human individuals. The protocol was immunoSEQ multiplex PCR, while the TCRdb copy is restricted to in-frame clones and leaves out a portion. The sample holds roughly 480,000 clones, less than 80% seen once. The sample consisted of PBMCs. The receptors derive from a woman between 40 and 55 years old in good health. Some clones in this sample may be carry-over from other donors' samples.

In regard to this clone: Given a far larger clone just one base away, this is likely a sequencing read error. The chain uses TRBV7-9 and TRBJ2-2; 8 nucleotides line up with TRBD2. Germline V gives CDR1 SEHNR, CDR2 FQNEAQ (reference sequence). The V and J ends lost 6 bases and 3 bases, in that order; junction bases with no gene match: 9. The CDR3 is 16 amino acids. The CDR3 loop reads CASRHWGLGYTGELFF. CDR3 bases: TGTGCCAGCAGACACTGGGGACTAGGGTACACCGGGGAGCTGTTTTTT.

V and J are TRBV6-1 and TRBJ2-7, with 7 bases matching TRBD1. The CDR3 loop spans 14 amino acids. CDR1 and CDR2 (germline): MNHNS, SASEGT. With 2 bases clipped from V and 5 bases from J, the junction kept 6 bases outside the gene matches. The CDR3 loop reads CASSEMTGRHEQYF. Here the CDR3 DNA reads TGTGCCAGCAGTGAAATGACAGGGCGCCACGAGCAGTACTTC.

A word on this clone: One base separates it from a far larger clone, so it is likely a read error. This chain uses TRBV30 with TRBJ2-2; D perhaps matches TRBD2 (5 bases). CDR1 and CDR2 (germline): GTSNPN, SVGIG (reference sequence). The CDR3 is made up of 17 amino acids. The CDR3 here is CARGLPAGRANTGELLF. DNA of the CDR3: TGTGCCCGGGGATTACCCGCCGGGCGGGCGAACACCGGGGAGCTGCTTTTT.

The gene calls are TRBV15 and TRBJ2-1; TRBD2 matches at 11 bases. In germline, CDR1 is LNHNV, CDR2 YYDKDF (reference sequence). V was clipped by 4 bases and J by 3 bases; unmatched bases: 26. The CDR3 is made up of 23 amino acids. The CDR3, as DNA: TGTGCCACCAGCATCCCGGGACCTCTGGGGCTAGCGGGAGGAGGGGTGCACTACAATGAGCAGTTCTTC. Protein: CATSIPGPLGLAGGGVHYNEQFF.

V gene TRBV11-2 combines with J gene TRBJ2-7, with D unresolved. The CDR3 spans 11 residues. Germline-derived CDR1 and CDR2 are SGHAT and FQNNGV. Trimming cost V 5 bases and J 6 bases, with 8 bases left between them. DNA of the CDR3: TGTGCCAGCAGCATCGCTGTCGAGCAGTACTTC. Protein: CASSIAVEQYF.

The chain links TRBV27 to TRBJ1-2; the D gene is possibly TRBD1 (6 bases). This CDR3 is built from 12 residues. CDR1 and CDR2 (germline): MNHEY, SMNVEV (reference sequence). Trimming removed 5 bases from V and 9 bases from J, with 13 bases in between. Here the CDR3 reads CASSPLTGSYTF. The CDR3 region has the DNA TGTGCCAGCAGTCCCCTGACAGGCAGCTACACCTTC.

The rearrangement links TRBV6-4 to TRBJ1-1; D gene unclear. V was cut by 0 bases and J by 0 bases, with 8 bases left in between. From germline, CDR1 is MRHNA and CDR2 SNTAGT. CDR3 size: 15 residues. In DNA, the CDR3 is TGTGCCAGCAGTGACTCTGCAGAAATGAACACTGAAGCTTTCTTT. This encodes CASSDSAEMNTEAFF.

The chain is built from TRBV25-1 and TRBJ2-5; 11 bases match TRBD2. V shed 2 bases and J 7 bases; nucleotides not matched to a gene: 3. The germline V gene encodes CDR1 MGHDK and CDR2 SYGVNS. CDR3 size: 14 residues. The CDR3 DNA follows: TGTGCCAGCAGTGAACTAGGGACTAGCGGGACCCAGTACTTC. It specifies CASSELGTSGTQYF.

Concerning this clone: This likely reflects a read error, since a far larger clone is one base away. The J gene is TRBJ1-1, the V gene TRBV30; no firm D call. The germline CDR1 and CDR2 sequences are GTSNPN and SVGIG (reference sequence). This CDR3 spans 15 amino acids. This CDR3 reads CDWSVGPQLNTEAFF. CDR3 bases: TGTGACTGGAGTGTAGGCCCTCAACTGAACACTGAAGCTTTCTTT.

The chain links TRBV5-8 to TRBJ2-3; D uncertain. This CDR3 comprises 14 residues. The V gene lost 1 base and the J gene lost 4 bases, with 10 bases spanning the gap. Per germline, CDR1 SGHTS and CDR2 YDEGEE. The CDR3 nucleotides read TGTGCCAGCAGCTTGTCGTTCGGCGCAGATACGCAGTATTTT. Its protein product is CASSLSFGADTQYF.

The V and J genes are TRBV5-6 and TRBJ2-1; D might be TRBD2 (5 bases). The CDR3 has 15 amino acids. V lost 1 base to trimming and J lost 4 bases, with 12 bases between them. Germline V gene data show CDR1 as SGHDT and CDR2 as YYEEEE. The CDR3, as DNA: TGTGCCAGCAGCTTGAGTGGGAGAGATTACAATGAGCAGTTCTTC. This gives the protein CASSLSGRDYNEQFF.

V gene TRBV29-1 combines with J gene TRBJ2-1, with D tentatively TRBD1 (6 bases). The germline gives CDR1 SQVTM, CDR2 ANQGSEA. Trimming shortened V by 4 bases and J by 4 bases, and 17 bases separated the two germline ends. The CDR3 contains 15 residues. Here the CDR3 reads CSVGLGQPHYNEQFF. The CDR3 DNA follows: TGCAGCGTTGGCCTAGGACAGCCCCATTACAATGAGCAGTTCTTC.

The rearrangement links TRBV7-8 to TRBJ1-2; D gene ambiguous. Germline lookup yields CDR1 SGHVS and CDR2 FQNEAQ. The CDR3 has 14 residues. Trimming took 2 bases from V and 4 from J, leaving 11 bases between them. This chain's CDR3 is CASSLPVNTYGYTF. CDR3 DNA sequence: TGTGCCAGCAGCTTACCCGTAAACACCTATGGCTACACCTTC.

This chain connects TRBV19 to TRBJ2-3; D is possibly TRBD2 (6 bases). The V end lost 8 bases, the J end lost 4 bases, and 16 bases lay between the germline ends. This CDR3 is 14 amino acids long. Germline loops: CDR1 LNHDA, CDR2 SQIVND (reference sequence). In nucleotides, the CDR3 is TGTGCCAGTTCCCCTAAGGAGGGCGCAGATACGCAGTATTTT. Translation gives CASSPKEGADTQYF.

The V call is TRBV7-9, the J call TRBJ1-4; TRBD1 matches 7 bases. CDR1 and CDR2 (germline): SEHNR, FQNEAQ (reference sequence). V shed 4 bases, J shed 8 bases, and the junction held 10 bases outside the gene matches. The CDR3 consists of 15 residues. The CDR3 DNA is TGTGCCAGCAGCTCCTCGACAGGGAGGATCGAAAAACTGTTTTTT. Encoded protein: CASSSSTGRIEKLFF.

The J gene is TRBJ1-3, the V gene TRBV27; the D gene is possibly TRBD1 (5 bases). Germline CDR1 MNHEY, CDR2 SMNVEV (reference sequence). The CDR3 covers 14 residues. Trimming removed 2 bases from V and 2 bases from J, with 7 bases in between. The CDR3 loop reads CASSLRGAGNTIYF. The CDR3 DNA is TGTGCCAGCAGTTTACGGGGGGCTGGAAACACCATATATTTT.

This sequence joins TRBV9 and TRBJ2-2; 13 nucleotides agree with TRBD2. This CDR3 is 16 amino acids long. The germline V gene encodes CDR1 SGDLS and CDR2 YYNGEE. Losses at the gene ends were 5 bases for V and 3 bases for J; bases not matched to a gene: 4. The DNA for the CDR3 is TGTGCCAGCAGTGGACTAGCGGGAGCTCACACCGGGGAGCTGTTTTTT. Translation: CASSGLAGAHTGELFF.

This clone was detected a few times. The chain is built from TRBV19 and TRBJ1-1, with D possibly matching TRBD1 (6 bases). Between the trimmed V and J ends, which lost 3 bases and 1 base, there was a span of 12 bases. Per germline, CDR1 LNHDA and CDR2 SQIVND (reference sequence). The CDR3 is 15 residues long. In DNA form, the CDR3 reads TGTGCCAGTAGTATTTTGGACAGCTCGAACACTGAAGCTTTCTTT. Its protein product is CASSILDSSNTEAFF.

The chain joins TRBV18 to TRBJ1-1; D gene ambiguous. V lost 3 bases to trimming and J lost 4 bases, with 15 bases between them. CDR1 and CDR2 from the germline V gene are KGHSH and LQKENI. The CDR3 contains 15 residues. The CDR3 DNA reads TGTGCCAGCTCACCTAGGGCCATTGGGCCCACTGAAGCTTTCTTT. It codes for CASSPRAIGPTEAFF.

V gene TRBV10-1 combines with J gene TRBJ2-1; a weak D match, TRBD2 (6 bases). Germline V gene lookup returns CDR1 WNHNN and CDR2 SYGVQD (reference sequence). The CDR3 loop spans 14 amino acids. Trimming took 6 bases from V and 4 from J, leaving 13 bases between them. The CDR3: CASSKDYRYNEQFF. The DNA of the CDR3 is TGCGCCAGCAGCAAGGACTACCGATACAATGAGCAGTTCTTC.

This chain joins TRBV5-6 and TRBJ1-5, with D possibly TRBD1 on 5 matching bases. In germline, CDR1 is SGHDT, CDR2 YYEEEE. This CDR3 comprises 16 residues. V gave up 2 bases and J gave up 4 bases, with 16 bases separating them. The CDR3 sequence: CASSFGGPNNNQPQHF. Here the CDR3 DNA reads TGTGCCAGCAGCTTTGGGGGTCCAAACAATAATCAGCCCCAGCATTTT.

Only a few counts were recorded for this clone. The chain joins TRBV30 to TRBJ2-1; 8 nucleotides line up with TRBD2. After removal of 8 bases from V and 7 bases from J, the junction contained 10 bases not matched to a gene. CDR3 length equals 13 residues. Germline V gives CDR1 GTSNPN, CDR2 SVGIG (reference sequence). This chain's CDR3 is CAGTRGVGNEQFF. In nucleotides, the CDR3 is TGTGCCGGGACTAGGGGCGTTGGGAATGAGCAGTTCTTC.

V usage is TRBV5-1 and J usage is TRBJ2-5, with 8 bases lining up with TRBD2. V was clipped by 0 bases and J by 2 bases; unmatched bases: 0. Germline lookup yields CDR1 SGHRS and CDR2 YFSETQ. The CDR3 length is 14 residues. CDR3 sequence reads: CASSLAGGQETQYF. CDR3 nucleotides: TGCGCCAGCAGCTTGGCGGGAGGGCAAGAGACCCAGTACTTC.

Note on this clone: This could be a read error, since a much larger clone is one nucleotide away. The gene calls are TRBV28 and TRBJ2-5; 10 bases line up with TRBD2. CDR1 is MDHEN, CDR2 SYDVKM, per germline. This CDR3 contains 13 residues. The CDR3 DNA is TGTGCCGGCAGAACTAGCGGGATTGAGACCCAGTACTTC. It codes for CAGRTSGIETQYF.

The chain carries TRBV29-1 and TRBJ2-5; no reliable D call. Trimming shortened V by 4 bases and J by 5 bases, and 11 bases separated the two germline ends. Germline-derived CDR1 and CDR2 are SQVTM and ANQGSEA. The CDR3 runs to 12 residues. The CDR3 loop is CSVVEVRETQYF. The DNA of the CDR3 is TGCAGCGTTGTAGAGGTGCGGGAGACCCAGTACTTC.

CDR3 sequence: CASSNRQGGTEAFF. In DNA form, the CDR3 reads TGCGCCAGCAGCAACCGACAGGGGGGAACTGAAGCTTTCTTT. This chain uses TRBV5-1 with TRBJ1-1; 9 bases match TRBD1. J gave up 5 bases and V 4 bases, and 6 bases lay outside the gene matches. The CDR3 has 14 residues. The germline V gene has CDR1 SGHRS and CDR2 YFSETQ.

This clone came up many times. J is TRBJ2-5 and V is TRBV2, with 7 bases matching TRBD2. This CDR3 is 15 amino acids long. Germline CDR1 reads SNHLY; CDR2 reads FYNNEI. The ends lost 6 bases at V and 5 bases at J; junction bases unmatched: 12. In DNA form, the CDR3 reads TGTGCCAGCAGCCGAGGGGCTACTAGCGATGAGACCCAGTACTTC. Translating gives CASSRGATSDETQYF.